Each of the 5 T cell receptor beta chains below was sequenced from the same sample in a study of CD8 T cells in ankylosing spondylitis. One entry per CDR3 protein results from TCRdb running MiXCR on the 5' RACE reads. Altogether approximately 260,000 distinct CDR3 sequences are present, 18% being singletons, with the ten largest covering around a third. Sequencing was performed on blood, either unsorted or a sorted T cell fraction (not recorded which). The receptors originated from a male donor with ankylosing spondylitis or in good health (not recorded which).

This clonotype was observed many times. The rearrangement joins TRBV29-1 to TRBJ2-7, with TRBD1 identical over 9 bases. This CDR3 region has 13 residues. After removal of 4 bases from V and 5 bases from J, the junction contained 6 bases not matched to a gene. Germline CDR1 SQVTM, CDR2 ANQGSEA. CDR3 region: CSVAGTGTDEQYF. In DNA, the CDR3 is TGCAGCGTTGCCGGGACAGGGACCGACGAGCAGTACTTC.

V and J are TRBV27 and TRBJ1-5; 7 bases match TRBD1. Germline CDR1 reads MNHEY; CDR2 reads SMNVEV (reference sequence). This CDR3 spans 16 amino acids. Losses at the gene ends were 7 bases for V and 1 base for J; bases not matched to a gene: 10. CDR3 protein: CASNLTGVGSNQPQHF. The DNA for the CDR3 is TGTGCCAGCAACCTTACAGGGGTCGGGAGCAATCAGCCCCAGCATTTT.

In this sample, this clonotype turned up many times. J is TRBJ1-5 and V is TRBV10-2; D is unclear. The CDR3 is made up of 12 amino acids. The germline V gene encodes CDR1 WSHSY and CDR2 SAAADI. The ends were cut back, 2 bases at V and 10 bases at J, with 9 bases in the middle. The CDR3 DNA sequence: TGCGCCAGCAGTGAGCCGGGATCCCCCCAGCATTTT. Protein sequence: CASSEPGSPQHF.

The gene calls are TRBV6-5 and TRBJ2-7; D is perhaps TRBD1 (5 bases). From germline, CDR1 is MNHEY and CDR2 SVGAGI. V shed 2 bases and J shed 3 bases, with 8 bases lying between them. CDR3 length equals 13 residues. CDR3 region: CASSYAQGYEQYF. The CDR3 DNA reads as TGTGCCAGCAGTTACGCTCAGGGCTACGAGCAGTACTTC.

This clonotype showed up just a few times. V gene TRBV29-1 combines with J gene TRBJ2-1, with 7 bases identical to TRBD2. The V and J ends lost 4 bases and 3 bases, in that order; junction bases with no gene match: 18. This CDR3 region has 18 residues. Germline V lookup: CDR1 SQVTM, CDR2 ANQGSEA. Here the CDR3 DNA reads TGCAGCGTTGCGGGGGGAGCATTCTCAAAAAACGTCTACAATGAGCAGTTCTTC. Amino acid sequence: CSVAGGAFSKNVYNEQFF.